This TCR beta chain comes out of a study of shared clonotypes between healthy human individuals. A note on this clone: Other DNA variants within this sample encode the same CDR3.

Investigators spread the genomic DNA of each subset evenly over several immunoSEQ plates. Authors' processing steps: ImmunoSEQ sequences covered only the junction and lacked quality scores; filtering therefore differed. Sequenced by immunoSEQ multiplex PCR; TCRdb stores in-frame clones only, minus some. The V and J calls and clone size were taken over from that table, and D and trimming were inferred from the DNA. This table has approximately 2.1 million clones, 85% to 95% appearing once. The CDR3 has 13 amino acids. Germline V gives CDR1 SQVTM, CDR2 ANQGSEA. V was clipped by 5 bases and J by 0 bases, with 10 bases between them.

This rearrangement joins TRBV29-1 to TRBJ2-5, with D possibly being TRBD1 (6 bases). Source material: naive CD4+ T cells from PBMCs. Described subset: CD45RA+ positively selected. This clonotype originated in a man aged 18 to 30 in good health. Some clones in this sample may be carry-over from other donors' samples. Written as DNA, the CDR3 is TGCAGCGTTTCTGGACAGTACCAAGAGACCCAGTACTTC. Its protein product is CSVSGQYQETQYF.